This T cell receptor (beta chain) was sequenced in a study of blood T cell repertoires in COVID-19. Study background: Samples came from the United States, Italy and Spain, spanning acute and convalescent COVID-19. PBMCs, B-cell-depleted T cells, or T cells were the source of the cDNA or gDNA that made up the material.

In the original workflow: Estimates of nucleated cell counts were drawn from the amplification of reference gene primers. Generated by immunoSEQ multiplex PCR, the TCRdb table keeps only in-frame clones and is missing some. The V and J calls and the clone size are those of that table, but D and trimming were determined from the DNA. The sample contains 90,000 to 120,000 clones, around nine tenths of which appear only once. From germline, CDR1 is LGHDT and CDR2 YNNKEL (reference sequence). The V and J ends lost 5 bases and 6 bases respectively, with 8 bases between them. This CDR3 has 12 amino acids. The sequence came from a woman aged 25 to 45 with acute or convalescent COVID-19. The sequencing input was peripheral blood. The J gene is TRBJ2-1, the V gene TRBV3-1 (or the pseudogene TRBV3-2); the D is unclear. The CDR3 reads CASSIISNEQFF. CDR3 bases: TGTGCCAGCAGCATTATCAGCAATGAGCAGTTCTTC.